The clone carrying this T cell receptor beta chain turned up a few times. This entry comes from a study of blood T cell repertoires in COVID-19. Across the whole study: Whether acute or convalescent, the COVID-19 samples came from the United States, Italy and Spain. PBMCs, B-cell-depleted T cells, or T cells provided the cDNA or gDNA that made up the material.

Trimming shortened V by 2 bases and J by 12 bases, and 13 bases separated the two germline ends. The germline V gene encodes CDR1 SGHAT and CDR2 FQNNGV. The CDR3 spans 12 residues. Libraries were prepared by immunoSEQ multiplex PCR; TCRdb keeps only in-frame clonotypes and omits some of them. The sample records around 150,000 clones, 70% to 90% being singletons. Sequencing input: peripheral blood. The TCR was taken from a man aged 60-69 years with acute or convalescent COVID-19. The chain joins TRBV11-2 to TRBJ1-1, with TRBD1 as a possible D gene (6 bases). The CDR3, as DNA: TGTGCCAGCAGCTTAAACAGGGCCGGAACTTTCTTT. It codes for CASSLNRAGTFF.